These 25 T cell receptor beta chains originate from one sample sequenced in a study of cytotoxic CD8 clonotypes in ibrutinib-treated CLL. Generated by immunoSEQ multiplex PCR, the TCRdb table keeps only in-frame clones and is missing some. The sample carries some 92,000 clones, roughly three quarters recorded once. The specimen comprised PBMCs, sampled after 24 months of ibrutinib treatment. The origin of the receptors is a human donor with chronic lymphocytic leukemia.

The J gene is TRBJ2-5, the V gene TRBV6-5; perhaps TRBD1 as D (8 bases). Germline CDR1 is MNHEY and CDR2 is SVGAGI. The germline V and J ends were trimmed by 6 bases and 7 bases, with 15 bases remaining between them. The CDR3 spans 13 residues. CDR3 bases: TGTGCCAGCAGATCCACAGGGGGGGGGACCCAGTACTTC. Its translation is CASRSTGGGTQYF.

This rearrangement joins TRBV19 to TRBJ1-4; D not certain. Germline lookup yields CDR1 LNHDA and CDR2 SQIVND (reference sequence). CDR3 size: 15 residues. V was shortened by 2 bases and J by 0 bases, with 7 bases between the two germline ends. CDR3 sequence (DNA): TGTGCCAGTAGTATACTTTCCTCAACTAATGAAAAACTGTTTTTT. Translated: CASSILSSTNEKLFF.

This clone was seen more than once but under ten times. The chain joins TRBV5-1 to TRBJ1-6, with D maybe TRBD1 (6 bases). The germline V gene encodes CDR1 SGHRS and CDR2 YFSETQ. Between the trimmed V and J ends, which lost 7 bases and 7 bases, there was a span of 15 bases. The CDR3 is 14 amino acids. DNA for the CDR3: TGCGCCAGCCGGGGGGGCGGGCAGAATTCACCCCTCCACTTT. This encodes CASRGGGQNSPLHF.

This clone was observed at least ten times. The genes are TRBV7-3 and TRBJ2-1, with 8 bases lining up with TRBD2. In germline, CDR1 is SGHTA, CDR2 FQGTGA. CDR3 length: 15 amino acids. J was trimmed by 4 bases and V by 2 bases; bases with no gene match: 4. For the CDR3, the DNA is TGTGCCAGCAGCTTAGATAGCGGGGATTACAATGAGCAGTTCTTC. It encodes CASSLDSGDYNEQFF. The variable domain in full, completed from reference TRBV7-3 and TRBJ2-1, reads GAGVSQTPSNKVTEKGKYVELRCDPISGHTALYWYRQSLGQGPEFLIYFQGTGAADDSGLPNDRFFAVRPEGSVSTLKIQRTERGDSAVYLCASSLDSGDYNEQFFGPGTRLTVL.

The chain recombines TRBV5-1 with TRBJ2-1; no definite D call. Germline assignment: CDR1 SGHRS and CDR2 YFSETQ. This CDR3 has 13 amino acids. Trimming stripped 2 bases from V and 5 bases from J, with 8 bases between. The CDR3 DNA sequence: TGCGCCAGCAGCTTTACGCCCGACAATGAGCAGTTCTTC. Translation: CASSFTPDNEQFF.

The chain employs TRBV10-3 and TRBJ2-7; D uncertain. Trimming shortened V by 10 bases and J by 7 bases, and 14 bases separated the two germline ends. The length of the CDR3 is 11 residues. Germline V gives CDR1 ENHRY, CDR2 SYGVKD. This chain's CDR3 is CATEGRFEQYF. The CDR3 nucleotides read TGTGCCACCGAAGGCAGGTTTGAGCAGTACTTC.

V usage is TRBV7-9 and J usage is TRBJ2-2; a weak D match, TRBD2 (5 bases). The V end was cut by 5 bases, the J end by 5 bases, with 12 bases between. Looked up from germline, CDR1 is SEHNR and CDR2 is FQNEAQ (reference sequence). This CDR3 has 14 amino acids. CDR3 coding DNA: TGTGCCAGCAGCCCGGACTTGCAAACCGGGGAGCTGTTTTTT. Residues: CASSPDLQTGELFF.

The chain carries TRBV11-2 and TRBJ2-3; D remains unclear. Looked up from germline, CDR1 is SGHAT and CDR2 is FQNNGV. The CDR3 is 14 residues long. Between the trimmed V and J ends, which lost 0 bases and 4 bases, there was a span of 8 bases. CDR3 coding DNA: TGTGCCAGCAGCTTAGATCGGGTGGCAGATACGCAGTATTTT. It codes for CASSLDRVADTQYF.

The genes are TRBV30 and TRBJ2-7, with a weak D call TRBD2 (6 bases). The CDR3 has 11 residues. The germline CDR1 and CDR2 sequences are GTSNPN and SVGIG (reference sequence). The V end was cut by 1 base, the J end by 12 bases, with 13 bases between. As DNA, the CDR3 is TGTGCCTGGAGTGGCCGGGAGACCTTGTACTTC. This codes for CAWSGRETLYF.

The chain is built from TRBV27 and TRBJ2-1; TRBD2 matches 14 bases. Germline V CDR1 and CDR2: MNHEY, SMNVEV (reference sequence). The CDR3 is 16 amino acids. V was pared by 3 bases and J by 8 bases, with 6 bases of the junction left unmatched. The CDR3 loop is CASSFQTSGRAYEQFF. CDR3 DNA: TGTGCCAGCAGTTTTCAGACTAGCGGGAGGGCGTATGAGCAGTTCTTC.

V gene TRBV4-2 combines with J gene TRBJ1-4, with TRBD1 identical over 12 bases. CDR1 and CDR2 from the germline V gene are LGHNA and YNFKEQ. CDR3 size: 16 residues. Trimming at V came to 3 bases and at J to 6 bases, leaving 5 bases not matched to a gene. This chain's CDR3 is CASSQGTGGADEKLFF. In DNA form, the CDR3 reads TGTGCCAGCAGCCAGGGGACAGGGGGCGCGGATGAAAAACTGTTTTTT.

The CDR3 sequence: CASSPPGRVDTEAFF. The DNA of the CDR3 is TGCGCCAGCAGCCCACCCGGCCGGGTGGACACTGAAGCTTTCTTT. This chain joins TRBV5-1 and TRBJ1-1; D is unresolved. The length of the CDR3 is 15 residues. Germline V gives CDR1 SGHRS, CDR2 YFSETQ. Trimming removed 4 bases from V and 3 bases from J, with 16 bases in between. Filled out from reference TRBV5-1 and TRBJ1-1, the complete variable domain reads KAGVTQTPRYLIKTRGQQVTLSCSPISGHRSVSWYQQTPGQGLQFLFEYFSETQRNKGNFPGRFSGRQFSNSRSEMNVSTLELGDSALYLCASSPPGRVDTEAFFGQGTRLTVV.

This chain uses TRBV6-1 with TRBJ2-1, with D perhaps TRBD1 (6 bases). The CDR3 runs 14 residues. Trimming cost V 8 bases and J 7 bases, with 18 bases left between them. In germline, CDR1 is MNHNS, CDR2 SASEGT. Here the CDR3 reads CASRPLRGQNEQFF. The CDR3 DNA sequence: TGTGCCAGCCGGCCCTTGCGCGGACAGAATGAGCAGTTCTTC.

The chain recombines TRBV7-9 with TRBJ2-7, with TRBD1 matching 7 bases. Per the germline V gene, CDR1 is SEHNR and CDR2 is FQNEAQ (reference sequence). The trim removed 2 bases at V and 2 bases at J, leaving 3 bases unmatched. There are 14 residues in the CDR3. The CDR3 sequence: CASSLSQGAYEQYF. The CDR3 region has the DNA TGTGCCAGCAGCTTAAGCCAGGGGGCCTACGAGCAGTACTTC. The whole variable domain, remainder taken from reference TRBV7-9 and TRBJ2-7, is DTGVSQNPRHKITKRGQNVTFRCDPISEHNRLYWYRQTLGQGPEFLTYFQNEAQLEKSRLLSDRFSAERPKGSFSTLEIQRTEQGDSAMYLCASSLSQGAYEQYFGPGTRLTVT.

The V gene is TRBV18, the J gene TRBJ1-5, with unresolved D. Per the germline V gene, CDR1 is KGHSH and CDR2 is LQKENI. The CDR3 runs 15 residues. V gave up 5 bases and J gave up 1 base, with 12 bases separating them. The CDR3 loop reads CASSENRGSNQPQHF. The CDR3 DNA is TGTGCCAGCTCAGAAAACCGCGGAAGCAATCAGCCCCAGCATTTT.

The V and J genes are TRBV28 and TRBJ2-1; D not resolved. Between the trimmed V and J ends, which lost 7 bases and 4 bases, there was a span of 17 bases. The germline V gene has CDR1 MDHEN and CDR2 SYDVKM. The CDR3 sequence is 15 residues long. The CDR3 coding sequence is TGTGCCAGCACTTTGGACGGCCAGGTATACAATGAGCAGTTCTTC. Residues: CASTLDGQVYNEQFF.

This chain connects TRBV11-2 to TRBJ2-1; 10 bases match TRBD1. In germline, CDR1 is SGHAT, CDR2 FQNNGV. The CDR3 extends over 17 amino acids. Trimming cost V 6 bases and J 8 bases; bases outside gene matches: 16. The CDR3 loop reads CASRRNPGQGNNHEQFF. The CDR3 DNA is TGTGCCAGCAGACGGAACCCGGGACAGGGGAATAACCATGAGCAGTTCTTC.

This rearrangement joins TRBV4-3 to TRBJ2-7; the match to TRBD1 covers 7 bases. The J segment lost 1 base and the V segment lost 1 base, leaving 4 bases of the junction unmatched. The CDR3 spans 15 residues. Germline V gene lookup returns CDR1 LGHNA and CDR2 YSLEER. CDR3 protein: CASSQVPGQSYEQYF. In DNA form, the CDR3 reads TGCGCCAGCAGCCAAGTCCCGGGACAGTCCTACGAGCAGTACTTC.

This clone has only a few counts. This sequence joins TRBV4-1 and TRBJ1-3; D remains ambiguous. Germline V CDR1 and CDR2: MGHRA, YSYEKL. V gave up 3 bases and J gave up 4 bases, with 4 bases separating them. The CDR3 covers 12 residues. The CDR3 DNA reads TGCGCCAGCAGCCATGAGGGAAACACCATATATTTT. Translating gives CASSHEGNTIYF.

This clone was seen more than once but under ten times. The genes are TRBV14 and TRBJ1-1; possibly TRBD1 for D (5 bases). CDR3 size: 13 residues. V lost 2 bases to trimming and J lost 4 bases, with 8 bases between them. Per the germline V gene, CDR1 is SGHDN and CDR2 is FVKESK. The CDR3 bases are TGTGCCAGCAGCCAACAGACAGCCACTGAAGCTTTCTTT. This sequence encodes CASSQQTATEAFF.

The DNA for the CDR3 is TGCGCCAGCAGCTTGACCCCCGCAACTAATGAAAAACTGTTTTTT. This gives the protein CASSLTPATNEKLFF. This sequence joins TRBV5-1 and TRBJ1-4, with unresolved D. The CDR3 loop spans 15 amino acids. With 1 base removed from V and 0 bases from J, the gap between germline ends came to 7 bases. CDR1 SGHRS and CDR2 YFSETQ come from the germline V gene.

The J gene is TRBJ2-1, the V gene TRBV15; D may match TRBD1 or TRBD2 (5 bases each). The germline V gene has CDR1 LNHNV and CDR2 YYDKDF (reference sequence). The ends were cut back, 0 bases at V and 0 bases at J, with 12 bases in the middle. This CDR3 spans 17 amino acids. The chain's CDR3 is CATSREKWDPSYNEQFF. The CDR3, as DNA: TGTGCCACCAGCAGAGAAAAGTGGGACCCCTCCTACAATGAGCAGTTCTTC. The whole variable domain, filled in from reference TRBV15 and TRBJ2-1, reads DAMVIQNPRYQVTQFGKPVTLSCSQTLNHNVMYWYQQKSSQAPKLLFHYYDKDFNNEADTPDNFQSRRPNTSFCFLDIRSPGLGDTAMYLCATSREKWDPSYNEQFFGPGTRLTVL.

The chain has TRBV6-1 and TRBJ2-7; D is undetermined. V was trimmed by 8 bases and J by 6 bases, leaving 14 bases between them. The CDR3 runs 12 residues. Germline V gives CDR1 MNHNS, CDR2 SASEGT. Here the CDR3 reads CASSRLLTEQYF. Written as DNA, the CDR3 is TGTGCCAGCTCCCGTCTCCTTACCGAGCAGTACTTC.

CDR3: CASKDRGQETQYF. DNA for the CDR3: TGTGCCAGTAAGGACAGGGGCCAAGAGACCCAGTACTTC. The chain links TRBV19 to TRBJ2-5; 9 bases fit TRBD1. The CDR3 spans 13 residues. Germline-derived CDR1 and CDR2 are LNHDA and SQIVND (reference sequence). J gave up 1 base and V 7 bases, and 1 base lay outside the gene matches.

This chain joins TRBV5-1 and TRBJ2-7, with unresolved D. The CDR3 spans 11 residues. In germline, CDR1 is SGHRS, CDR2 YFSETQ. Trimming pared 1 base from V and 4 bases from J, leaving 3 bases between. The CDR3 region has the DNA TGCGCCAGCAGCTTGTATTACGAGCAGTACTTC. Amino acids: CASSLYYEQYF.